What follows describes a single T cell receptor (beta chain). Its antigen is still unknown. This clone may be a read error of a much larger clone one base away. TCRdb reprocessed the reads with MiXCR, giving one entry per CDR3 protein. Of about 740,000 distinct CDR3 sequences in the sample, roughly 35% were seen once. The germline gives CDR1 SGHTA, CDR2 FQGNSA. This CDR3 spans 15 amino acids. These data are taken from a study of T cell repertoires in cytomegalovirus infection. On the study more broadly: Both CMV infection and a matching HLA type were indicated by public TCR beta signatures.

General observations from the study: The ex vivo response was dominated by HLA-C-restricted CMV-specific TCR beta clonotypes. There were carriers of CMV plus the relevant HLA, and cumulative public TCR beta family frequency identified them.

This clonotype originated in a human donor in good health (CMV status not recorded). Some clones in this sample may be carry-over from other donors' samples. Sequencing input: PBMCs. The chain employs TRBV7-2 and TRBJ2-3; 7 bases agree with TRBD1. In nucleotides, the CDR3 is TGTGCCAGCAGCCCGGACGACAGGGTAACAGATACGCAGTCTTTT. As protein: CASSPDDRVTDTQSF.